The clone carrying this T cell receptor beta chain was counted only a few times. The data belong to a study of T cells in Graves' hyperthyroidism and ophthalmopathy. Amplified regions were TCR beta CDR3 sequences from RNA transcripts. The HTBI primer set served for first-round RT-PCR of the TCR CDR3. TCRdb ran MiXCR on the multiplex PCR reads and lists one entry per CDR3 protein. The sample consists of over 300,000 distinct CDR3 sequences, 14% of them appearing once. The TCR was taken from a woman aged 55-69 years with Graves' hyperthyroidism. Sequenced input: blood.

This CDR3 reads CSARAAGGTEAFF. The CDR3 DNA follows: TGCAGTGCTAGAGCCGCAGGGGGCACTGAAGCTTTCTTT. The gene calls are TRBV20-1 and TRBJ1-1; 7 bases are shared with TRBD1. This CDR3 is 13 amino acids long. Looked up from germline, CDR1 is DFQATT and CDR2 is SNEGSKA (reference sequence). J gave up 4 bases and V 1 base, and 3 bases lay outside the gene matches.